This TCR beta chain stems from a study of T-cell memory formation after mild COVID-19. Study-level information: TCR clusters were largely donor specific. Study-wide findings and caveats: Still unconfirmed is whether the second-wave clones peaking on day 37 recognized SARS-CoV-2. Shrinking CD4+ clones resided mostly in CM and EM, and CD8+ ones in EMRA.

For this clonotype: Its antigen is unidentified.

J lost 5 bases, V lost 4 bases, and 8 bases had no gene match. This CDR3 has 15 amino acids. Germline V gene sequence: CDR1 SGHRS, CDR2 YFSETQ. Using its own MiXCR run on the 5' RACE reads, TCRdb lists one record per CDR3 protein. The profile shows about 360,000 distinct CDR3 sequences, over 13% of them singletons. Sequencing was done on a sample of PBMCs or a T cell subset sorted from them (not recorded which). The rearrangement joins TRBV5-1 to TRBJ1-1; 10 bases line up with TRBD1. This TCR derives from a man younger than 35 who had mild COVID-19 (a few samples of this study predate the infection). Cell type and time point are not known. This CDR3 reads CASSQRGQGWTEAFF. Here the CDR3 DNA reads TGCGCCAGCAGCCAAAGGGGACAGGGGTGGACTGAAGCTTTCTTT.